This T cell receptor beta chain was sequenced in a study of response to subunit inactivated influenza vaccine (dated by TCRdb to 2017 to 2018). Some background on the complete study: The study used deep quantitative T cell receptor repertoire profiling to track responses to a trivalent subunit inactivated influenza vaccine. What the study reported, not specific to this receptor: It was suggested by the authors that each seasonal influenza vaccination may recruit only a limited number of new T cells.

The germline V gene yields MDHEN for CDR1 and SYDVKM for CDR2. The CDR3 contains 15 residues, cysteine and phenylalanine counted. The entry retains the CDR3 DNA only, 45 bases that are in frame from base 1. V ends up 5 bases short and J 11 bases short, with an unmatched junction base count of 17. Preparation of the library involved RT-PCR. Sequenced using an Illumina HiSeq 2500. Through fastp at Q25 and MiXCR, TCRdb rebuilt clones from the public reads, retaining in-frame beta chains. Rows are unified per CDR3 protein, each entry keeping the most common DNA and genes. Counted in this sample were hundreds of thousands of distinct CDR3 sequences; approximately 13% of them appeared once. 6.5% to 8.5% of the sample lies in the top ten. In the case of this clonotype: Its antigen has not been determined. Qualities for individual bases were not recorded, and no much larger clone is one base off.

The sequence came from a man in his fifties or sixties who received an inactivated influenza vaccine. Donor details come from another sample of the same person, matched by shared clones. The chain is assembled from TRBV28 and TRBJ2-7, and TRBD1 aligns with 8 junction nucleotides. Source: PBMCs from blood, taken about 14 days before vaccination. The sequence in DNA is TGTGCCAGCAGTGCGGACAGGGACCCTATACGAAGGGAGTACTTC. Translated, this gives CASSADRDPIRREYF.